This T cell receptor (beta chain) was profiled in a study of beta chain features in type 1 diabetes. Study results and caveats: VDJ junctions from type 1 diabetes patients carried fewer insertions and larger deletions. Shortening that was moderate but significant affected the TCRB CDR3s of Type 1 diabetes patients in all four CD4+ subsets.

On this clone: Its antigen remains unidentified.

The isolated RNA, all of it, was reverse transcribed, so expressed TCRB transcripts were what got sequenced. Regulatory, naive and central memory T cell samples averaged about 3.57 million reads. Assay: immunoSEQ multiplex PCR; the TCRdb copy retains only in-frame clones and omits some. Here the sample spans 600,000 or so clones, around 12% being singletons. Cell sorting via CD45RO/CCR7/CD25/CD127/CD95/CD27 was performed to obtain CD4+ naive, central memory, regulatory and stem cell-like memory cells. This receptor was identified in a man aged 30-40 years with type 1 diabetes. Sequenced input: naive CD4+ T cells from blood.

The CDR3, as DNA: TGTGCCATCAGCCCAGGGGACACTGAAGCTTTCTTT. Its translation: CAISPGDTEAFF. V gene TRBV10-3 combines with J gene TRBJ1-1; perhaps TRBD1 as D (6 bases). The V gene lost 6 bases and the J gene lost 3 bases, with 8 bases spanning the gap. The CDR3 covers 12 residues. In germline, CDR1 is ENHRY, CDR2 SYGVKD.